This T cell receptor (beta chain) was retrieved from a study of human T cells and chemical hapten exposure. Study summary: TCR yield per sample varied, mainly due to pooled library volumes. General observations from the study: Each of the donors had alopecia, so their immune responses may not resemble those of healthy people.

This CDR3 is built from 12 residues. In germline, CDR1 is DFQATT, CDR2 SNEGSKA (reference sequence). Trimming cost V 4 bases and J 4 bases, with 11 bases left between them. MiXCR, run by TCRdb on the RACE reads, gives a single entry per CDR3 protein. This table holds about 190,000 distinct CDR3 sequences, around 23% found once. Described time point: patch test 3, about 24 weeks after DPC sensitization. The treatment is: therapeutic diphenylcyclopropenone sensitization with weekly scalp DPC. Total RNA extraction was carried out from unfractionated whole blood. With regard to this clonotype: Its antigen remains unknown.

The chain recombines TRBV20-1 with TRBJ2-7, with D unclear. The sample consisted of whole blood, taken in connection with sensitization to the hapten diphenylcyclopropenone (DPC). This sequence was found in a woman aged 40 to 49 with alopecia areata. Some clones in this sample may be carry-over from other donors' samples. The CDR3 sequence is CSAKTSRYEQYF. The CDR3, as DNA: TGCAGTGCTAAAACGAGCAGGTACGAGCAGTACTTC.